This T cell receptor beta chain was recorded in a study of shared clonotypes between healthy human individuals. The germline CDR1 and CDR2 sequences are SGHRS and YFSETQ. The V gene end was trimmed by 3 bases and the J gene end by 7 bases; junction bases not matched to a gene: 6. The CDR3 has 15 residues. Division of CD4+ cells produced a CD45RA+ naive subset and a CD45RA-negative memory subset. Study conclusions and caveats: For naive CD4 cells, roughly 5% of clonotypes were shared across a handful of donors. Among non-shared clonotypes, generation probabilities were lower than among those shared by all four donors.

In the authors' methods: Junction-only immunoSEQ data arrived without quality scores, meaning filtering differed. The protocol was immunoSEQ multiplex PCR, while the TCRdb copy is restricted to in-frame clones and leaves out a portion. That table is the source of V, J and clone size, and D and trimming were worked out from the DNA. This sample has 950,000 to 1,300,000 clones; more than 65% occur once, and the top ten carry about 1.5%. A word on this clone: Its antigen is still unknown. This sample also contains other DNA sequences that code for the same CDR3.

The sequence was collected from a man between 18 and 29 years old in good health. This sequence joins TRBV5-1 and TRBJ2-1; 11 nucleotides align to TRBD1. The sequenced material came from memory CD4+ T cells sorted from blood. The subset is: CD45RA-negative fraction. DNA of the CDR3: TGCGCCAGCAGCTCCACCGGGACAGGGGGTAATGAGCAGTTCTTC. This codes for CASSSTGTGGNEQFF.